The 5 T cell receptor beta chains below all came from one sample that was sequenced in a study of shared T cell receptors in the human thymus. Profiling relied on immunoSEQ multiplex PCR, and the TCRdb table lists in-frame clones only, not all of them. The repertoire holds 500,000 to 850,000 clones, with around 87% as singletons. The same data also went into a second study, on human thymus T cells.

The sequenced sample was thymocytes. These receptors all stem from a boy younger than two with a congenital heart defect.

This sequence joins TRBV13 and TRBJ2-7; 10 bases line up with TRBD2. The CDR3 sequence is 17 residues long. The J segment lost 2 bases and the V segment lost 5 bases, leaving 12 bases of the junction unmatched. Germline-derived CDR1 and CDR2 are PRHDT and FYEKMQ (reference sequence). CDR3 in DNA: TGTGCCAGCAGCCTCTGGACTAGCGGCCACTTAACCTACGAGCAGTACTTC. It specifies CASSLWTSGHLTYEQYF. Together with reference TRBV13 and TRBJ2-7, the CDR3 gives the full variable domain: AAGVIQSPRHLIKEKRETATLKCYPIPRHDTVYWYQQGPGQDPQFLISFYEKMQSDKGSIPDRFSAQQFSDYHSELNMSSLELGDSALYFCASSLWTSGHLTYEQYFGPGTRLTVT.

V usage is TRBV28 and J usage is TRBJ1-4, with 7 nucleotides matching TRBD1. Germline V gene sequence: CDR1 MDHEN, CDR2 SYDVKM. CDR3 length: 17 amino acids. Trimming took 4 bases from V and 8 from J; bases not matched to a gene: 16. In DNA, the CDR3 is TGTGCCAGCAGTTCCCGGGACAGAGCCCTAGAGTGCGAAAAACTGTTTTTT. Protein sequence: CASSSRDRALECEKLFF.

The CDR3 reads CASSSTQGATEAFF. DNA of the CDR3: TGTGCCAGCAGTTCGACACAGGGGGCCACTGAAGCTTTCTTT. The chain has TRBV6-6 and TRBJ1-1; 9 nucleotides agree with TRBD1. The CDR3 loop spans 14 amino acids. V gave up 4 bases and J gave up 4 bases; unmatched junction bases: 4. From germline, CDR1 is MNHNY and CDR2 SVGAGI (reference sequence).

The CDR3 nucleotides are TGCGCCAGCAGCTCGGGACAGGGGGATTCACCCCTCCACTTT. Protein product: CASSSGQGDSPLHF. The chain uses TRBV5-1 and TRBJ1-6, with TRBD1 matching over 11 bases. The CDR3 runs to 14 residues. The germline gives CDR1 SGHRS, CDR2 YFSETQ. The ends lost 3 bases at V and 8 bases at J; junction bases unmatched: 1.

The chain carries TRBV7-6 and TRBJ1-4; TRBD1 is a possible D gene (5 bases). The CDR3 totals 17 residues. The V and J ends lost 2 bases and 7 bases respectively, with 20 bases between them. Germline assignment: CDR1 SGHVS and CDR2 FNYEAQ. CDR3 region: CASSLRAGSTLPEKLFF. CDR3 bases: TGTGCCAGCAGCTTACGGGCAGGGTCGACCCTCCCTGAAAAACTGTTTTTT.